This T cell receptor (beta chain) was recorded in a study of blood T cell repertoires in COVID-19. In the study overall: From T cells, B-cell-depleted T cells, or PBMCs came the material, which was cDNA or gDNA.

This clone has just one count. Original handling: Amplifying reference gene primers gave estimates of nucleated cell counts. Assay used: immunoSEQ multiplex PCR; TCRdb lists only in-frame clones, some missing. V and J calls and clone size come straight from that table; D and trimming were deduced from the DNA. Counted here are tens of thousands of clones, 90% occurring once; the ten biggest clones make up 3% to 4%. Trimming removed 7 bases from V and 8 bases from J, with 27 bases in between. The V gene's germline CDR1 is WNHNN and CDR2 SYGVQD (reference sequence). This CDR3 has 17 residues. This clonotype was obtained from a human donor in a cohort sampled during active COVID-19. The specimen sequenced was peripheral blood. The chain employs TRBV10-1 and TRBJ1-5; D unresolved. The CDR3 sequence is CASIPNAGSRAAKPQHF. The CDR3 coding sequence is TGCGCCAGCATTCCCAACGCCGGGAGCCGGGCGGCTAAGCCCCAGCATTTT.